A selection of T cell receptor beta chains follows, all from one sample in a study of T cells in localized non-small cell lung cancer. Method: immunoSEQ multiplex PCR; TCRdb's copy keeps in-frame clones and lacks some. Of 8,400 or so clones detected, around 87% appear once; the ten largest clones hold roughly 31%. The sequencing here drew on peripheral blood, taken before any cancer treatment. All receptors come from a male donor aged 60 or over with stage III lung adenocarcinoma. Each CDR3 is given with its conserved first and last residue. Fields, in order: D gene, J gene, V gene, CDR3 protein. D genes are given only for firm matches.

- TRBJ2-3 TRBV5-6 CASSLAGRGTDTQYF
- TRBJ2-1 TRBV7-9 CASRLQGFGDNEQFF
- TRBJ1-1 TRBV2 CASSEEWGLSNTEAFF
- TRBJ1-1 TRBV29-1 CSVGRGRDTEAFF
- TRBJ2-3 TRBV5-4 CASSEEYTDTQYF
- TRBJ2-7 TRBV5-5 CASSPGLGEQYF
- TRBJ1-6 TRBV6-1 CASSEAGGNSPLHF
TRBD2 TRBJ2-1 TRBV7-2 CASSRTSGSLPNEQFF
TRBD2 TRBJ2-3 TRBV4-2 CASSSPPSGGADTQYF
- TRBJ1-2 TRBV9 CASSDPEEGDNYGYTF
- TRBJ2-3 TRBV2 CASSFNGGRGTDTQYF
- TRBJ2-1 TRBV6-6 CASSPPTGRSYNEQFF
TRBD1 TRBJ1-1 TRBV27 CASRTGARPEAFF
- TRBJ1-5 TRBV11-2 CASSSGLSQPQHF
- TRBJ1-2 TRBV27 CASSLQGSNYGYTF
TRBD1 TRBJ1-1 TRBV5-1 CASFRTGSNTEAFF
- TRBJ2-1 TRBV5-1 CASSPQYGNSYNEQFF
- TRBJ2-7 TRBV27 CASSGLSSSYEQYF
TRBD1 TRBJ2-3 TRBV28 CASSGHQGAGTDTQYF
- TRBJ2-3 TRBV27 CASSSRTDTQYF
- TRBJ2-3 TRBV19 CASSIGRGRVTDTQYF
- TRBJ1-4 TRBV9 CARYRERRANEKLFF
- TRBJ1-1 TRBV30 CAWTGRNTGAFF
- TRBJ1-1 TRBV10-3 CAGKEGHRGTEAFF